Shown below are 6 T cell receptor beta chains from a single sample sequenced in a study of control samples from healthy donors and cancer patients. Clones were read by immunoSEQ multiplex PCR, and TCRdb kept only the in-frame ones, dropping some. The data show about 170,000 clones, roughly 91% seen once. Sequencing used blood. These receptors all come from a woman aged 25 to 39 in good health.

The rearrangement joins TRBV7-8 to TRBJ1-5, with D hard to call. The CDR3 is made up of 14 amino acids. CDR1 SGHVS and CDR2 FQNEAQ come from the germline V gene. V lost 5 bases, J lost 0 bases, and 8 bases lay in between. CDR3: CASSPDGSNQPQHF. CDR3 DNA: TGTGCCAGCAGCCCGGACGGTAGCAATCAGCCCCAGCATTTT. Filled out from reference TRBV7-8 and TRBJ1-5, the complete variable domain reads GAGVSQSPRYKVAKRGQDVALRCDPISGHVSLFWYQQALGQGPEFLTYFQNEAQLDKSGLPSDRFFAERPEGSVSTLKIQRTQQEDSAVYLCASSPDGSNQPQHFGDGTRLSIL.

The chain combines TRBV30 with TRBJ2-5; D is possibly TRBD2 (7 bases). The CDR3 sequence is 15 residues long. Per the germline V gene, CDR1 is GTSNPN and CDR2 is SVGIG (reference sequence). The germline V and J ends were trimmed by 0 bases and 5 bases, with 16 bases remaining between them. This CDR3 reads CAWSVEWGGSETQYF. CDR3 bases: TGTGCCTGGAGTGTAGAGTGGGGGGGCTCGGAGACCCAGTACTTC.

Points on this clone: The junction does not match germline at one end; this may be a read error. Different DNA sequences within this sample yield the same CDR3. The V gene is TRBV6-1, the J gene TRBJ2-1; 11 nucleotides agree with TRBD2. The CDR3 consists of 15 residues. Germline V lookup: CDR1 MNHNS, CDR2 SASEGT. CDR3 residues: CASSEASGGYNEQFF. Here the CDR3 DNA reads TGTGCCAGCAGCGAAGCTAGCGGGGGGTACAATGAGCAGTTCTTC.

This clone occurred a few times. The chain joins TRBV2 to TRBJ1-2, with D possibly matching TRBD1 (6 bases). The CDR3 has 17 amino acids. Deletions cut 4 bases from V and 4 bases from J, with 22 bases between. Per germline, CDR1 SNHLY and CDR2 FYNNEI. The CDR3 spells CASSGTPGTQITYGYTF. The CDR3 DNA is TGTGCCAGCAGTGGAACCCCCGGGACACAAATTACCTATGGCTACACCTTC.

The chain links TRBV5-8 to TRBJ2-2, with no clear D. The CDR3 has 17 residues. Trimming left V 0 bases short and J 1 base short, with 13 bases between. CDR1 is SGHTS, CDR2 YDEGEE, per germline. CDR3 protein: CASSLGLGNRNTGELFF. CDR3 bases: TGTGCCAGCAGCTTGGGCCTAGGGAATAGGAACACCGGGGAGCTGTTTTTT.

The chain combines TRBV6-1 with TRBJ2-3, with 8 bases fitting TRBD1. The V and J ends lost 0 bases and 4 bases, in that order; junction bases with no gene match: 3. CDR1 is MNHNS, CDR2 SASEGT, per germline. This CDR3 has 15 amino acids. CDR3 coding DNA: TGTGCCAGCAGTGAAGCGTTACAGGGGGCAGATACGCAGTATTTT. Translating it yields CASSEALQGADTQYF.